This record covers a single TCR beta chain. The data were taken from a study of blood T cells in healthy people across ages. The CDR3 is made up of 14 amino acids. Germline CDR1 KGHDR, CDR2 SFDVKD. The V end lost 4 bases, the J end lost 6 bases, and 15 bases lay between the germline ends. PBMCs numbering at least 7 million were isolated per sample. A second PCR, run for roughly 6 to 11 cycles, used a sample-barcoded 5' primer plus a J-beta primer mix. The template-switch adaptor, which had 12 random nucleotides, put a tag on each cDNA molecule. TCRdb redid the calling of the 5' RACE reads with MiXCR, one entry per CDR3 protein. The sample lists 1,800,000 or so distinct CDR3 sequences; about 39% were seen once.

The chain has TRBV24-1 and TRBJ2-7; tentatively, D is TRBD1 (6 bases). The receptor was derived from a human donor in good health. The source material was blood. The CDR3 bases are TGTGCCACCAGTGAGCCAGGGGAGTCTGGCGAGCAGTACTTC. The encoded protein is CATSEPGESGEQYF.